Given below is one T cell receptor beta chain in context. Its antigen is unidentified. This sample was included in a study of monozygotic twins with inflammatory bowel disease. General study results and limits: Researchers report that IBD patients shared fewer clonotypes with others than healthy twins, especially amid disease activity. For repertoire similarity, concordant twins did not differ from discordant twins, possibly because power was limited. Treatment differences in immunosuppression may have added variability to the repertoires of patients.

UMIs that had a 6-nucleotide sample barcode were put in using template switching. With the 5' RACE reads reprocessed, TCRdb shows one record per CDR3 protein and no DNA. Its clone listing holds approximately 330,000 distinct CDR3 sequences. Germline V gene sequence: CDR1 SGHRS, CDR2 YFSETQ. The CDR3 runs to 17 residues. The chain employs TRBV5-1 and TRBJ2-7; TCRdb designates TRBD2, a call that cannot be tested without DNA. This clonotype was obtained from a human donor with ulcerative colitis or Crohn's disease, or a healthy co-twin of an affected twin (not recorded which). Material: blood. The CDR3 spells CASSLGLAGGHSYEQYF.